This T cell receptor (beta chain) was recovered during a study of blood T cell repertoires in COVID-19. Study-wide context: The origin of the acute and convalescent COVID-19 samples was the United States, Italy and Spain.

Trimming pared 5 bases from V and 6 bases from J, leaving 20 bases between. The germline gives CDR1 MDHEN, CDR2 SYDVKM. CDR3 length equals 17 residues. In the original processing: Nucleated cell number was recorded as an estimate derived from reference gene primer amplification. TCRdb's copy holds only in-frame clones and misses some; the assay was immunoSEQ multiplex PCR. That table gives V, J and clone size, and the DNA gave D and trimming. This table holds more than 60,000 clones, 82% found once. Sequenced sample: peripheral blood. This clonotype was sampled from a woman of 80 years or more with acute or convalescent COVID-19. The chain recombines TRBV28 with TRBJ1-6; D may be TRBD1 (6 bases). The CDR3 loop reads CASSGPFNRVGNSPLHF. Written as DNA, the CDR3 is TGTGCCAGCAGTGGCCCTTTCAACAGGGTGGGTAATTCACCCCTCCACTTT. Full variable domain (rest looked up from reference TRBV28 and TRBJ1-6): DVKVTQSSRYLVKRTGEKVFLECVQDMDHENMFWYRQDPGLGLRLIYFSYDVKMKEKGDIPEGYSVSREKKERFSLILESASTNQTSMYLCASSGPFNRVGNSPLHFGNGTRLTVT.